These T cell receptor beta chains were read from a single sample in a study of blood T cell repertoires in COVID-19. Method: immunoSEQ multiplex PCR; TCRdb's copy keeps in-frame clones and lacks some. The sample holds approximately 81,000 clones, around nine tenths seen once. Sequenced sample: peripheral blood. All receptors come from a man between 70 and 80 years old with active or convalescent COVID-19. Each CDR3 is given with its conserved first and last residue. A D gene is named only where the DNA matches it firmly. Clone size, where shown, is once, few, many, or a class for clones that have expanded.

.,.,TRBJ1-1,TRBV7-6,TGTGCCAGCAGCTTTACGGACAGTCAGCCCACTGAAGCTTTCTTT,CASSFTDSQPTEAFF
TRBD1,.,TRBJ2-2,TRBV7-3,TGTGCCAGCAGTTTTTTGGGACAGGGGGTCACCACCGGGGAGCTGTTTTTT,CASSFLGQGVTTGELFF
TRBD1,once,TRBJ2-7,TRBV30,TGTGCCTGGAGTGTACAGGGGGCTCGCGAGCAGTACTTC,CAWSVQGAREQYF
TRBD1,.,TRBJ1-2,TRBV2,TGTGCCAGCAGCTATCTAGACAGGGGCTATGGCTACACCTTC,CASSYLDRGYGYTF
.,.,TRBJ1-2,TRBV13,TGTGCCAGCAGCTTAGGTTACGGGGAACTTAACTATGGCTACACCTTC,CASSLGYGELNYGYTF
.,.,TRBJ1-4,TRBV7-9,TGTGCCAGCAGCTTAGCCGGACAGCTAAATGAAAAACTGTTTTTT,CASSLAGQLNEKLFF
.,.,TRBJ2-3,TRBV3-1/TRBV3-2,TGTGCCAGCAGCCAGGGTCAGGGGGGAGTGGTTACAGATACGCAGTATTTT,CASSQGQGGVVTDTQYF
TRBD2,.,TRBJ2-1,TRBV6-6,TGTGCCTCCAAGCGGGGGGCCTCCTACAATGAGCAGTTCTTC,CASKRGASYNEQFF
TRBD1,.,TRBJ1-6,TRBV5-1,TGCGCCAGCAGCCGCGGACAGGGGGCTTCACCCCTCCACTTT,CASSRGQGASPLHF
TRBD2,.,TRBJ2-1,TRBV4-2,TGTGCCAGCAGCCAAGTAGAGCGGGGGTCCGGGGATGAGCAGTTCTTC,CASSQVERGSGDEQFF
TRBD2,.,TRBJ2-3,TRBV4-1,TGCGCCAGCAGCCAAGCGGGACTAGCGGGAGATACGCAGTATTTT,CASSQAGLAGDTQYF
.,.,TRBJ1-2,TRBV7-9,TGTGCCAGCAGCGTGCAAGGGGGTGGCGGCTACACCTTC,CASSVQGGGGYTF
TRBD1,few,TRBJ1-2,TRBV4-3,TGCGCCAGCAGCCAAGGTCCGGGACAGGGATCAGACTATGGCTACACCTTC,CASSQGPGQGSDYGYTF
.,.,TRBJ1-1,TRBV29-1,TGCAGCGTGACACAGAGGAACACTGAAGCTTTCTTT,CSVTQRNTEAFF
.,.,TRBJ2-2,TRBV5-6,TGTGCCAGCAGCTTGGGGGGCAAGGGCACCGGGGAGCTGTTTTTT,CASSLGGKGTGELFF
.,.,TRBJ1-5,TRBV27,TGTGCCAGCAGTCCTACTCGTGGGGGAGGTCAGCCCCAGCATTTT,CASSPTRGGGQPQHF
TRBD1,.,TRBJ1-2,TRBV4-1,TGCGCCAGCAGAAGGGACAGGGCTTCGAACTATGGCTACACCTTC,CASRRDRASNYGYTF
.,.,TRBJ1-6,TRBV5-1,TGCGCCAGCAGAGGGGAAGAAGACTCACCCCTCCACTTT,CASRGEEDSPLHF
TRBD1,.,TRBJ1-1,TRBV27,TGTGCCAGCAGTTTAAATTGGGGCGACAGGGGGGGTGAAGCTTTCTTT,CASSLNWGDRGGEAFF
TRBD2,few,TRBJ2-4,TRBV12-5,TGTGCTAGTGCCTCGTCCGGGGGGGACATTCAGTACTTC,CASASSGGDIQYF
.,once,TRBJ1-4,TRBV7-9,TGTGCCAGCAGCCAGTACAGGGAGGGTAATGAAAAACTGTTTTTT,CASSQYREGNEKLFF
.,.,TRBJ2-1,TRBV4-1,TGCGCCAGCAGCCGGGGGCCTGGGAACAATGAGCAGTTCTTC,CASSRGPGNNEQFF
.,.,TRBJ2-3,TRBV27,TGTGCCAGCAGTTTGGTGTTGGGACTTGGCACAGATACGCAGTATTTT,CASSLVLGLGTDTQYF
.,.,TRBJ2-3,TRBV9,TGTGCCAGCAGCGCGGTGATAGGGGCCACTGATACGCAGTATTTT,CASSAVIGATDTQYF
.,.,TRBJ1-3,TRBV4-2,TGTGCCAGCAGCCAAGACACAGGACATTCTGGAAACACCATATATTTT,CASSQDTGHSGNTIYF
.,.,TRBJ1-1,TRBV28,TGTGCCAGCAGTTCTGGCGGGGGAACGAACACTGAAGCTTTCTTT,CASSSGGGTNTEAFF
TRBD2,.,TRBJ2-1,TRBV7-2,TGTGCCAGCAGCTTGAGCGGGGGGACGGTATACAATGAGCAGTTCTTC,CASSLSGGTVYNEQFF